The 9 T cell receptor beta chains presented below share a single source sample, sequenced in a study of blood T cell repertoires in COVID-19. Measured with immunoSEQ multiplex PCR; TCRdb has only the in-frame clones, and not every one. Among 250,000 or so clones listed, about 83% were seen once. Sequencing was performed on peripheral blood. The source is a woman between 35 and 50 years old who had recovered from COVID-19.

This rearrangement joins TRBV2 to TRBJ1-5; D remains ambiguous. CDR3 length: 16 amino acids. Looked up from germline, CDR1 is SNHLY and CDR2 is FYNNEI. The V end lost 1 base, the J end lost 0 bases, and 10 bases lay between the germline ends. The CDR3 reads CASSEDPQNSNQPQHF. Written as DNA, the CDR3 is TGTGCCAGCAGTGAAGATCCCCAGAATAGCAATCAGCCCCAGCATTTT.

This chain links TRBV27 with TRBJ1-2; tentative D call: TRBD1 (5 bases). CDR1 and CDR2 (germline): MNHEY, SMNVEV (reference sequence). V shed 2 bases and J shed 8 bases, with 15 bases lying between them. The CDR3 sequence is 14 residues long. The CDR3 here is CASSLHDRRNGYTF. The CDR3 bases are TGTGCCAGCAGTTTACACGACAGACGAAACGGCTACACCTTC.

The V call is TRBV6-6, the J call TRBJ1-3, with 7 positions matching TRBD1. The ends lost 6 bases at V and 0 bases at J; junction bases unmatched: 8. Germline values: CDR1 MNHNY, CDR2 SVGAGI (reference sequence). This CDR3 region has 16 residues. CDR3 region: CASSQRQGRSGNTIYF. The DNA for the CDR3 is TGTGCCAGCAGCCAGAGACAGGGACGCTCTGGAAACACCATATATTTT.

The chain couples TRBV19 to TRBJ1-4; TRBD1 aligns across 8 bases. Germline CDR1 reads LNHDA; CDR2 reads SQIVND (reference sequence). V shed 4 bases and J 4 bases; nucleotides not matched to a gene: 5. The CDR3 runs to 15 residues. The CDR3 DNA sequence: TGTGCCAGTAGTAGGGGGGACAGGCTTAATGAAAAACTGTTTTTT. It translates to CASSRGDRLNEKLFF. Full variable domain (missing parts from reference TRBV19 and TRBJ1-4): DGGITQSPKYLFRKEGQNVTLSCEQNLNHDAMYWYRQDPGQGLRLIYYSQIVNDFQKGDIAEGYSVSREKKESFPLTVTSAQKNPTAFYLCASSRGDRLNEKLFFGSGTQLSVL.

This chain connects TRBV11-3 to TRBJ2-3; 11 bases align to TRBD2. Germline loops: CDR1 SGHNT, CDR2 YENEEA. After removal of 3 bases from V and 4 bases from J, the junction contained 15 bases not matched to a gene. This CDR3 comprises 19 residues. This CDR3 reads CASSLGLAGGRGWADTQYF. CDR3 bases: TGTGCCAGCAGCTTGGGGCTAGCGGGGGGCCGGGGTTGGGCAGATACGCAGTATTTT.

The V call is TRBV3-1 (or the pseudogene TRBV3-2), the J call TRBJ2-7; TRBD1 matches 10 bases. J lost 5 bases, V lost 0 bases, and 7 bases had no gene match. This CDR3 comprises 16 residues. The germline gives CDR1 LGHDT, CDR2 YNNKEL (reference sequence). The CDR3 DNA reads as TGTGCCAGCAGCCAAGAAGGGACAGGGGCCCTCCACGAGCAGTACTTC. Encoded protein: CASSQEGTGALHEQYF.

This sequence joins TRBV27 and TRBJ2-2; D might be TRBD2 (6 bases). Germline loops: CDR1 MNHEY, CDR2 SMNVEV (reference sequence). The CDR3 sequence is 14 residues long. The V end lost 0 bases, the J end lost 7 bases, and 9 bases lay between the germline ends. CDR3 nucleotide sequence: TGTGCCAGCAGTTTATCGGAGGGGTTCGGGGAGCTGTTTTTT. This codes for CASSLSEGFGELFF.

The gene calls are TRBV3-1 (or the pseudogene TRBV3-2) and TRBJ2-7; possibly TRBD2 for D (6 bases). The CDR3 is 14 residues long. Germline V gives CDR1 LGHDT, CDR2 YNNKEL (reference sequence). Trimming shortened V by 3 bases and J by 6 bases, and 15 bases separated the two germline ends. The CDR3, as DNA: TGTGCCAGCAGCCACAGGGACTCCTACGGCGAGCAGTACTTC. Translation: CASSHRDSYGEQYF.

This clone has more than one count but fewer than ten. J is TRBJ2-1 and V is TRBV5-4, with 8 bases fitting TRBD1. The length of the CDR3 is 14 residues. J was trimmed by 7 bases and V by 2 bases; bases with no gene match: 5. In germline, CDR1 is SGHNT, CDR2 YYREEE (reference sequence). The chain's CDR3 is CASSFRTGLNEQFF. The CDR3 nucleotides are TGTGCCAGCAGCTTCAGGACAGGGCTTAATGAGCAGTTCTTC.